This TCR beta chain is drawn from a study of T cell responses to AZD1222 COVID-19 vaccine. Study-wide results and caveats: Targets within unmutated variant regions were reportedly found for nearly half of spike-specific TCRs. Clonal diversity may have been underestimated in mostly white British donors.

The CDR3 is 15 residues long. Germline V lookup: CDR1 SGHTA, CDR2 FQGNSA. J lost 11 bases, V lost 1 base, and 9 bases had no gene match. In the case of this clone: Its cognate antigen is unknown.

The table came from immunoSEQ multiplex PCR; TCRdb's copy has only in-frame clones and leaves some out. The sample has about 67,000 clones, around 80% seen once. The sample here was peripheral blood, taken on day 0 of AZD1222 vaccination. The sequence came from an adult in good health. The gene calls are TRBV7-2 and TRBJ2-1; TRBD2 matches at 9 bases. The CDR3 loop is CASSLESGRFLKQFF. The DNA of the CDR3 is TGTGCCAGCAGCTTAGAAAGCGGGAGGTTTCTTAAGCAGTTCTTC.